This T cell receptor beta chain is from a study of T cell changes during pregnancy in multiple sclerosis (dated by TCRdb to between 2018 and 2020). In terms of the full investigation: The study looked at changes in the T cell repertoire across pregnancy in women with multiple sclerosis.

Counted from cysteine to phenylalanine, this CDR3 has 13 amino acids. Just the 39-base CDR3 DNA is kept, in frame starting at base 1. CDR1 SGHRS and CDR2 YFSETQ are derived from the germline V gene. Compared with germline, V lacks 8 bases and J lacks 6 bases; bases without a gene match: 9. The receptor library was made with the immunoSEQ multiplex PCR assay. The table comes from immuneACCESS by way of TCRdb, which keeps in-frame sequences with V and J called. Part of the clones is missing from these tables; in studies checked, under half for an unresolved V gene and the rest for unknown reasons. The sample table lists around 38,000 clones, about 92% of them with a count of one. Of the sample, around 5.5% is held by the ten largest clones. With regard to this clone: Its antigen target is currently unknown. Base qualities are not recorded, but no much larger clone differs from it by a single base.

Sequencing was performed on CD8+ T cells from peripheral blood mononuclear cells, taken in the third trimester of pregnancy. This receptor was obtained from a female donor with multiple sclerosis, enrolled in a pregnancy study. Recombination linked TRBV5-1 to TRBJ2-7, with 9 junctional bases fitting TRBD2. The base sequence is TGCGCCAGTAATAGCGGGAGAACCCTCGAGCAGTACTTC. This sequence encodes CASNSGRTLEQYF.